A single sample gave rise to the 3 T cell receptor beta chains below, sequenced in a study of shared clonotypes between healthy human individuals. Sequencing was performed with immunoSEQ multiplex PCR; in TCRdb, only in-frame clones are kept and a portion is missing. This sample has around 700,000 clones, with less than 80% found just once. The sample comprised memory CD4+ T cells sorted from blood. The subset here: CD45RA-negative fraction. Every receptor here comes from a woman in her thirties in good health.

The genes are TRBV11-2 and TRBJ2-1, with 10 bases identical to TRBD2. The trim removed 0 bases at V and 9 bases at J, leaving 8 bases unmatched. CDR1 and CDR2 (germline): SGHAT, FQNNGV. The CDR3 has 16 amino acids. CDR3 in amino acids: CASSLDGLAGVGEQFF. The CDR3 DNA sequence: TGTGCCAGCAGCTTAGATGGCCTAGCGGGAGTAGGTGAGCAGTTCTTC.

The J gene is TRBJ2-7, the V gene TRBV25-1; D gene unclear. CDR1 and CDR2 (germline): MGHDK, SYGVNS. The CDR3 loop spans 12 amino acids. V was pared by 7 bases and J by 3 bases, with 10 bases between. DNA of the CDR3: TGTGCCAGCAAGACCGAAGGCTACGAGCAGTACTTC. Protein sequence: CASKTEGYEQYF.

This rearrangement joins TRBV11-2 to TRBJ1-1, with 7 bases fitting TRBD1. V was clipped by 5 bases and J by 5 bases; unmatched bases: 11. The germline V gene encodes CDR1 SGHAT and CDR2 FQNNGV. The CDR3 has 15 amino acids. In DNA form, the CDR3 reads TGTGCCAGCAGCCCCTACAGGGGATTCGGGACTGAAGCTTTCTTT. The encoded protein is CASSPYRGFGTEAFF.